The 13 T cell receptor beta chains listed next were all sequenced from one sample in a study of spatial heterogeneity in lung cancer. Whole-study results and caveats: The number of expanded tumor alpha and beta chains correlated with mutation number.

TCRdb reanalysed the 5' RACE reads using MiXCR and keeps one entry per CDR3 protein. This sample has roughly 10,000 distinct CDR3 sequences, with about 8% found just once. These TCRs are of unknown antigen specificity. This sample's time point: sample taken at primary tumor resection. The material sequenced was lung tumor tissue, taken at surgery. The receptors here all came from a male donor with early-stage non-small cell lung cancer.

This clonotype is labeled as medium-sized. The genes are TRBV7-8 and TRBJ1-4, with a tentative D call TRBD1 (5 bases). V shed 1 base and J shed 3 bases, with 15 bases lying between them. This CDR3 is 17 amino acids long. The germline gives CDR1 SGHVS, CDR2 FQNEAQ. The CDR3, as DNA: TGTGCCAGCAGCTTAGGCGCAGGGTATGAAGCTAATGAAAAACTGTTTTTT. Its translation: CASSLGAGYEANEKLFF.

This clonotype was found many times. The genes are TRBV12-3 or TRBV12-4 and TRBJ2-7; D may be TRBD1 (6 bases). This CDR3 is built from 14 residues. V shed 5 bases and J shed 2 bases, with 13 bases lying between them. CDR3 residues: CASSLQGLPYEQYF. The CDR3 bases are TGTGCCAGCAGTCTCCAGGGGTTACCCTACGAGCAGTACTTC.

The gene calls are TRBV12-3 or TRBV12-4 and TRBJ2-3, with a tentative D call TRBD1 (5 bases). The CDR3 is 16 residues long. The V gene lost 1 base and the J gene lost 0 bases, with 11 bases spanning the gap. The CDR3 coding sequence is TGTGCCAGCAGTTTAGGAACAGGCACTAGCACAGATACGCAGTATTTT. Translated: CASSLGTGTSTDTQYF.

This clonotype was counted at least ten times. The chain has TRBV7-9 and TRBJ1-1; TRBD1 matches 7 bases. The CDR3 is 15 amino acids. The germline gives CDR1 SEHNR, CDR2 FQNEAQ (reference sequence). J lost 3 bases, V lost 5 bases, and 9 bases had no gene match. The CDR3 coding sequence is TGTGCCAGCAGCCCCAGACGTCAGGGGGACACTGAAGCTTTCTTT. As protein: CASSPRRQGDTEAFF.

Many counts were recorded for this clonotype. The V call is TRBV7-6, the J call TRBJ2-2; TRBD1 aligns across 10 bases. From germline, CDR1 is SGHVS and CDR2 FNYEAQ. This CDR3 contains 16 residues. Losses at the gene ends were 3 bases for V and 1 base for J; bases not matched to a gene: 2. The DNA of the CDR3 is TGTGCCAGCAGCTTGACAGGGGGCCTGAACACCGGGGAGCTGTTTTTT. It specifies CASSLTGGLNTGELFF.

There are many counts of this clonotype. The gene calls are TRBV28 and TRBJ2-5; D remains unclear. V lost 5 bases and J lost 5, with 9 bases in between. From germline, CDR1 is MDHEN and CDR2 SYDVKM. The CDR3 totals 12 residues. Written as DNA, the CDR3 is TGTGCCAGCAGTGGAAGGGTGGAGACCCAGTACTTC. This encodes CASSGRVETQYF.

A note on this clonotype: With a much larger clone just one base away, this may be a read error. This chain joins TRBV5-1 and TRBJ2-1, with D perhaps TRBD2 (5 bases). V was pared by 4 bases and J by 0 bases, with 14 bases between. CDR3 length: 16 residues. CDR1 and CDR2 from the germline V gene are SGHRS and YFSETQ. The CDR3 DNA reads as TGCGCCAGCAGCGGGAGCGGCCCGAGCTCCTACAATGAGCAGTTCTTC. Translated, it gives CASSGSGPSSYNEQFF.

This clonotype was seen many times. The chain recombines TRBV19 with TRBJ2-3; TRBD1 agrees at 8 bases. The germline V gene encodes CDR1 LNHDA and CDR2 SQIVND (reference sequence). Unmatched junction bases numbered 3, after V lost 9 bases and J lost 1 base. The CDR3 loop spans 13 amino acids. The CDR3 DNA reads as TGTGCCAGGAGACAGGGGCGCACAGATACGCAGTATTTT. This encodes CARRQGRTDTQYF.

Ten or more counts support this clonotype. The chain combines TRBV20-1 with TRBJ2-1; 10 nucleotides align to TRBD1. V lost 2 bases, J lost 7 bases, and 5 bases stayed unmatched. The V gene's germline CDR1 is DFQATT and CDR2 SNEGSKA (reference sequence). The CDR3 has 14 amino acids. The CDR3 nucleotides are TGCAGTGCTAGAACCGACAGGGGGCTAAATGAGCAGTTCTTC. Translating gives CSARTDRGLNEQFF.

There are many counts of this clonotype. The CDR3 DNA is TGTGCCAGCAGCCACCGGGACAGAAACTACGAGCAGTACTTC. Protein product: CASSHRDRNYEQYF. The V gene is TRBV7-9, the J gene TRBJ2-7; 7 bases align to TRBD1. J lost 3 bases, V lost 5 bases, and 7 bases had no gene match. CDR3 size: 14 residues. Germline CDR1 SEHNR, CDR2 FQNEAQ (reference sequence).

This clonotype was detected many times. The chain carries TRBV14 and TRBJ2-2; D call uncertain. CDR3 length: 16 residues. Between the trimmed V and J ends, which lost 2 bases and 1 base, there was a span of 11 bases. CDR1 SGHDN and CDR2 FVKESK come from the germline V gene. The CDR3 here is CASSQFSSLNTGELFF. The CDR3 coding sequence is TGTGCCAGCAGCCAATTTTCCAGCTTGAACACCGGGGAGCTGTTTTTT.

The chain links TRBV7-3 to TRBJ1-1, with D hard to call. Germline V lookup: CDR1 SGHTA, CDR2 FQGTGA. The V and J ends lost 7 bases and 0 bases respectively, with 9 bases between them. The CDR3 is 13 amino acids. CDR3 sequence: CASTQGVNTEAFF. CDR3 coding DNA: TGTGCCAGCACCCAAGGAGTGAACACTGAAGCTTTCTTT.

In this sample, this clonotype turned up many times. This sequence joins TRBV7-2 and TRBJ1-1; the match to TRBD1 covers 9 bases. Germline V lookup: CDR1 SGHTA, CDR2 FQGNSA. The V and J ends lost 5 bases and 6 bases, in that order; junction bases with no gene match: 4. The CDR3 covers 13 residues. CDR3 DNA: TGTGCCAGCAGCCCCGGGACAGGGCCTGAAGCTTTCTTT. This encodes CASSPGTGPEAFF.